The subject of this entry is one T cell receptor beta chain. Under the authors' procedure: Amplification from reference gene primers served as the basis for estimated nucleated cell counts. Produced via immunoSEQ multiplex PCR; TCRdb's table is partial and in-frame only. That table furnishes V, J and clone size, whereas the DNA furnished D and trimming. Among approximately 290,000 clones listed, roughly 91% were seen once. The data were taken from a study of blood T cell repertoires in COVID-19. Background on the study: Collection of acute and convalescent COVID-19 samples took place in the United States, Italy and Spain. The analysed material was cDNA or gDNA that came from T cells, B-cell-depleted T cells, or PBMCs.

The source is a man aged 25 to 40 with acute or convalescent COVID-19. Sequencing was done on a sample of peripheral blood.

CDR3 in DNA: TGTGCCTGGAGTGTTGGGTCGCGCAGGTACCAAGAGACCCAGTACTTC. It encodes CAWSVGSRRYQETQYF. This sequence joins TRBV30 and TRBJ2-5; unclear D gene. This CDR3 spans 16 amino acids. Trimming took 0 bases from V and 0 from J, leaving 14 bases between them. Germline assignment: CDR1 GTSNPN and CDR2 SVGIG (reference sequence).